These T cell receptor beta chains were read from a single sample in a study of beta chain features in type 1 diabetes. Sequencing was performed with immunoSEQ multiplex PCR; in TCRdb, only in-frame clones are kept and a portion is missing. Here the sample spans 30,000 to 40,000 clones, 55% to 70% being singletons. Specimen: Tregs from blood. These receptors came from a woman in her twenties or thirties in good health. Both conserved end residues are part of each CDR3. The order of the fields is V gene, clone size, D gene, J gene, CDR3 protein, CDR3 DNA. D genes are given only for firm matches. Size is stated for part of the rows, as once, few or many counts, or as a class when the clone is expanded.

TRBV28	NA	NA	TRBJ2-4	CASIPDRVSLAKNIQYF	TGTGCCAGCATCCCGGACAGAGTGTCCCTAGCCAAAAACATTCAGTACTTC
TRBV19	NA	NA	TRBJ2-1	CASSVGASYNEQFF	TGTGCCAGTAGCGTTGGGGCTTCGTACAATGAGCAGTTCTTC
TRBV7-3	NA	NA	TRBJ2-1	CASSSGGFGYNEQFF	TGTGCCAGCAGCTCAGGGGGGTTCGGTTACAATGAGCAGTTCTTC
TRBV9	NA	TRBD1	TRBJ2-3	CASSVRQGESTDTQYF	TGTGCCAGCAGCGTGCGACAGGGGGAAAGCACAGATACGCAGTATTTT
TRBV5-1	NA	NA	TRBJ2-1	CASDPGNSYNEQFF	TGCGCCAGCGATCCGGGTAACTCCTACAATGAGCAGTTCTTC
TRBV29-1	NA	TRBD2	TRBJ2-1	CSVLGLAGGPEQFF	TGCAGCGTTTTGGGGCTAGCGGGGGGGCCTGAGCAGTTCTTC
TRBV7-2	NA	TRBD1	TRBJ1-1	CASSTQGGVTEAFF	TGTGCCAGCAGCACACAGGGGGGGGTTACTGAAGCTTTCTTT
TRBV7-2	NA	NA	TRBJ2-3	CASSLAFSMTDTQYF	TGTGCCAGCAGCTTAGCGTTTAGCATGACAGATACGCAGTATTTT
TRBV28	few	NA	TRBJ1-2	CASSYRVLVYGYTF	TGTGCCAGCAGTTACAGGGTTTTAGTCTATGGCTACACCTTC
TRBV7-3	NA	NA	TRBJ2-3	CASSQGGVTDTQYF	TGTGCCAGCAGCCAGGGTGGGGTCACAGATACGCAGTATTTT
TRBV4-1	NA	NA	TRBJ2-7	CASSQGLPSSYEQYF	TGCGCCAGCAGCCAAGGACTTCCGAGCTCCTACGAGCAGTACTTC
TRBV4-1	few	TRBD2	TRBJ2-1	CASSQNPSGSWDNEQFF	TGCGCCAGCAGCCAAAACCCTAGCGGGAGCTGGGACAATGAGCAGTTCTTC
TRBV4-3	NA	NA	TRBJ2-3	CASSQEDWAGTDTQYF	TGCGCCAGCAGCCAAGAGGACTGGGCCGGCACAGATACGCAGTATTTT
TRBV4-2	NA	TRBD1	TRBJ1-4	CASSPDRGSEKLFF	TGTGCCAGCAGCCCGGACAGGGGAAGTGAAAAACTGTTTTTT
TRBV20-1	NA	NA	TRBJ2-7	CSARNREEQYF	TGCAGTGCTAGGAACAGGGAGGAGCAGTACTTC
TRBV9	NA	NA	TRBJ1-4	CASSVAVGRHEKLFF	TGTGCCAGCAGCGTAGCGGTGGGGAGGCATGAAAAACTGTTTTTT
TRBV28	once	TRBD2	TRBJ2-7	CASSPARGVDGDEQYF	TGTGCCAGCAGTCCCGCCCGGGGGGTTGACGGCGACGAGCAGTACTTC
TRBV29-1	NA	NA	TRBJ1-5	CSVSTRSQDQPQHF	TGCAGCGTTAGTACTCGCTCCCAGGATCAGCCCCAGCATTTT
TRBV6-1	NA	NA	TRBJ2-5	CASSEGLVETQYF	TGTGCCAGCAGTGAAGGTTTAGTAGAGACCCAGTACTTC
TRBV7-9	few	NA	TRBJ2-3	CASSPPGTDTQYF	TGTGCCAGCAGCCCTCCTGGCACAGATACGCAGTATTTT
TRBV5-5	NA	NA	TRBJ1-2	CASSLDPGNYGYTF	TGTGCCAGCAGCTTGGATCCAGGGAACTATGGCTACACCTTC
TRBV10-3	few	NA	TRBJ2-3	CAIRPGRDTDTQYF	TGTGCCATCAGGCCAGGACGGGACACAGATACGCAGTATTTT
TRBV30	NA	TRBD2	TRBJ2-1	CAWSGGVAGDFYNEQFF	TGTGCCTGGAGTGGAGGGGTTGCGGGAGATTTCTACAATGAGCAGTTCTTC
TRBV7-2	NA	NA	TRBJ2-7	CASSPGNYEQYF	TGTGCCAGCAGCCCCGGGAACTACGAGCAGTACTTC
TRBV7-6	NA	NA	TRBJ2-1	CASSLAGGESYNEQFF	TGTGCCAGCAGCTTAGCTGGCGGGGAGTCCTACAATGAGCAGTTCTTC
TRBV7-2	NA	NA	TRBJ2-1	CASSLAPGKGGASYNEQFF	TGTGCCAGCAGCTTAGCGCCCGGGAAAGGGGGGGCCTCCTACAATGAGCAGTTCTTC
TRBV7-3	few	TRBD1	TRBJ2-1	CASKRTGASNEQFF	TGTGCCAGCAAAAGGACAGGGGCCAGCAATGAGCAGTTCTTC
TRBV5-1	NA	TRBD2	TRBJ2-1	CASDPRGEAYNEQFF	TGCGCCAGCGACCCACGGGGGGAAGCCTACAATGAGCAGTTCTTC
TRBV18	NA	TRBD2	TRBJ2-1	CASSPTSGEQFF	TGTGCCAGCTCACCGACTAGCGGTGAGCAGTTCTTC
TRBV7-9	NA	NA	TRBJ2-1	CASSLNVPGPGGAEQFF	TGTGCCAGCAGCTTAAATGTTCCAGGGCCAGGTGGGGCTGAGCAGTTCTTC
TRBV2	NA	NA	TRBJ2-1	CASSRQDLNNEQFF	TGTGCCAGCAGCCGACAGGACCTGAACAATGAGCAGTTCTTC
TRBV29-1	NA	TRBD1	TRBJ1-5	CSVGGQSNQPQHF	TGCAGCGTTGGGGGACAGAGCAATCAGCCCCAGCATTTT
TRBV28	NA	NA	TRBJ1-6	CASTQAQAGSPLHF	TGTGCCAGCACCCAGGCTCAGGCGGGATCACCCCTCCACTTT
TRBV23-1	once	TRBD1	TRBJ1-2	CASSPPARTGHNYGYTF	TGCGCCAGCAGTCCGCCCGCTCGGACAGGCCATAACTATGGCTACACCTTC
TRBV7-3	NA	NA	TRBJ2-2	CASSLIGQGSGELFF	TGTGCCAGCAGCTTAATCGGGCAGGGATCCGGGGAGCTGTTTTTT
TRBV7-2	NA	TRBD2	TRBJ2-1	CASSLASGGSGNEQFF	TGTGCCAGCAGCTTAGCGTCGGGCGGGAGTGGGAATGAGCAGTTCTTC
TRBV29-1	few	TRBD2	TRBJ2-1	CSPRLAGSNEQFF	TGCAGCCCAAGACTAGCGGGGTCCAATGAGCAGTTCTTC
TRBV5-1	few	TRBD2	TRBJ2-1	CASGTSAGVFEQFF	TGCGCCAGCGGCACTAGCGCGGGGGTTTTTGAGCAGTTCTTC
TRBV5-4	once	TRBD2	TRBJ2-1	CASSLRRTAGDNEQFF	TGTGCCAGCAGCTTGCGCCGGACTGCGGGGGACAATGAGCAGTTCTTC
TRBV27	NA	TRBD2	TRBJ2-3	CASSSIRRSGRSTDTQYF	TGTGCCAGCAGTTCAATCCGCCGAAGCGGGAGAAGCACAGATACGCAGTATTTT